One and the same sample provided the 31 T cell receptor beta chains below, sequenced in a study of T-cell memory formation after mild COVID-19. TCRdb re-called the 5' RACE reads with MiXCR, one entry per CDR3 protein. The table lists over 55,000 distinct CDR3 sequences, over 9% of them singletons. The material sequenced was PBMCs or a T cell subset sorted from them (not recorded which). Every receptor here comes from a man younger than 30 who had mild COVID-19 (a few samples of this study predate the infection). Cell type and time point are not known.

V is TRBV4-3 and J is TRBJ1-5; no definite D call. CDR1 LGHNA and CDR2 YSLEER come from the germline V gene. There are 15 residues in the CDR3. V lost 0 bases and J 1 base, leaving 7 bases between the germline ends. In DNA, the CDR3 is TGCGCCAGCAGCCAAGAGGAAGGAAGCAATCAGCCCCAGCATTTT. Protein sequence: CASSQEEGSNQPQHF.

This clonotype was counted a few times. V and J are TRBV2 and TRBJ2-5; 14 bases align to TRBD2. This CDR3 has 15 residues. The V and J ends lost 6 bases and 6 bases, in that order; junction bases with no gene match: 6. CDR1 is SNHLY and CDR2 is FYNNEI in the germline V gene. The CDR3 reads CASRSTSGGGKTQYF. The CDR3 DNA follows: TGTGCCAGCAGATCGACTAGCGGGGGGGGAAAGACCCAGTACTTC.

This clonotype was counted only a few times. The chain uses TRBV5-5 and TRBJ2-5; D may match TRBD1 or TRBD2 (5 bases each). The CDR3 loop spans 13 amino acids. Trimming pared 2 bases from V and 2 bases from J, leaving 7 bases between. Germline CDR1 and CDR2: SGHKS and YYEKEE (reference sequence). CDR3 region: CASSFGAQETQYF. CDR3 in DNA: TGTGCCAGCAGCTTCGGGGCTCAAGAGACCCAGTACTTC.

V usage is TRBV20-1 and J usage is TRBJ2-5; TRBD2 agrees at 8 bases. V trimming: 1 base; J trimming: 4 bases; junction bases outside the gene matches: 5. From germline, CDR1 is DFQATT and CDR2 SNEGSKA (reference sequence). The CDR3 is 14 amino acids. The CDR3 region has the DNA TGCAGTGCTAGAGCGGGGGGGTTTGGAGAGACCCAGTACTTC. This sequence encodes CSARAGGFGETQYF.

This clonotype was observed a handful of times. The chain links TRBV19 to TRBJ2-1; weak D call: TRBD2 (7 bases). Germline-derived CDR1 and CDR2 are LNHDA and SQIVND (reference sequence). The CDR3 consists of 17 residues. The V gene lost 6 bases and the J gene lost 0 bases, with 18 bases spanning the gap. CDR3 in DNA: TGTGCCAGTAGAACCGGCCTGGGGGGGCCCTCCTACAATGAGCAGTTCTTC. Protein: CASRTGLGGPSYNEQFF.

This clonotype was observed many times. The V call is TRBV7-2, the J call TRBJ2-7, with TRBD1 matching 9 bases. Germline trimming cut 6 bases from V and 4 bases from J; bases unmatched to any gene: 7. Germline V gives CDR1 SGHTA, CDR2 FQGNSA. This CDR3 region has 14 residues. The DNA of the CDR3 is TGTGCCAGCAGTCCGGACAGGGGCAAATACGAGCAGTACTTC. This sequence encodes CASSPDRGKYEQYF.

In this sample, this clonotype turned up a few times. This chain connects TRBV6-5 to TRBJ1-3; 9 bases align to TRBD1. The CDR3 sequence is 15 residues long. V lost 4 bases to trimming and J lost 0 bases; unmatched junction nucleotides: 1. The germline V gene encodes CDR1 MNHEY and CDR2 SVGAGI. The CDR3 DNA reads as TGTGCCAGCAGTTGGACAGGGGACTCTGGAAACACCATATATTTT. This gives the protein CASSWTGDSGNTIYF.

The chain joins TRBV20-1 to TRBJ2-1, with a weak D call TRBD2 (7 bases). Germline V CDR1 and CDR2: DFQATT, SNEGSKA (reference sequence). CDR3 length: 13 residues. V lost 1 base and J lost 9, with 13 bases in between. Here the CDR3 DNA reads TGCAGTGCTAGAGGTGGCGGGGGCAGTGAGCAGTTCTTC. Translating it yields CSARGGGGSEQFF.

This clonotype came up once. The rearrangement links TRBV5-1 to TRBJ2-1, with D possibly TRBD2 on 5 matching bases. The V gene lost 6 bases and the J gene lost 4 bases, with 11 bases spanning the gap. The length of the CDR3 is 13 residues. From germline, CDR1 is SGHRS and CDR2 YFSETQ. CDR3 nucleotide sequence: TGCGCCAGCACTCTGGGAGCATACAATGAGCAGTTCTTC. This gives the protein CASTLGAYNEQFF.

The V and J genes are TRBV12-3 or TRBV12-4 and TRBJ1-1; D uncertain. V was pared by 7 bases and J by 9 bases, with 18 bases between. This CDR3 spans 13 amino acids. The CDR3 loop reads CASTPRRRSKAFF. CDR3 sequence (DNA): TGTGCCAGCACCCCCCGACGAAGGTCCAAAGCTTTCTTT.

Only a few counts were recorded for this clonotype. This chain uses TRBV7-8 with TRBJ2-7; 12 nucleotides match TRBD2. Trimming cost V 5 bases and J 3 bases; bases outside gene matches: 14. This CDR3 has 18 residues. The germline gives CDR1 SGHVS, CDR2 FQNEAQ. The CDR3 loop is CASSTRLAGVPPDYEQYV. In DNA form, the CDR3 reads TGTGCCAGCAGCACCCGACTAGCGGGGGTTCCTCCCGACTACGAGCAGTACGTC.

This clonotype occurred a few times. The CDR3 region has the DNA TGTGCCAGCTCAAGGGCGGGGGGGACCTACAATGAGCAGTTCTTC. Translating gives CASSRAGGTYNEQFF. The chain is built from TRBV18 and TRBJ2-1; 9 positions agree with TRBD2. The V segment lost 5 bases and the J segment 2 bases; nucleotides outside the gene matches: 4. Germline-derived CDR1 and CDR2 are KGHSH and LQKENI. The CDR3 has 15 residues.

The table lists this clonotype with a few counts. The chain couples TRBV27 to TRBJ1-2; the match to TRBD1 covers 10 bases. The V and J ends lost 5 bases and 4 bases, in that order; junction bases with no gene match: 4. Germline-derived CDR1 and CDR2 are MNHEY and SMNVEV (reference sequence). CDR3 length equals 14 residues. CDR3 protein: CASSPTGGGYGYTF. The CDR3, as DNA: TGTGCCAGCAGTCCGACAGGGGGCGGCTATGGCTACACCTTC.

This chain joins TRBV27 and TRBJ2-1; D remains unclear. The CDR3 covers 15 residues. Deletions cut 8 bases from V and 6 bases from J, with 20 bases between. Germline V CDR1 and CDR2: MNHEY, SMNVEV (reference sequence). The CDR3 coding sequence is TGTGCCAGCCGCTCCCGAGAGCACCTCGGCAATGAGCAGTTCTTC. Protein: CASRSREHLGNEQFF.

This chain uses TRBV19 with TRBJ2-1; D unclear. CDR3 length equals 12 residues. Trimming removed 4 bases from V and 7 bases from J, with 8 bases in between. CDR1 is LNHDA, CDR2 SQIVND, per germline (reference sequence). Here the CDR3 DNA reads TGTGCCAGTAGTAATCTTGGGAATGAGCAGTTCTTC. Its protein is CASSNLGNEQFF.

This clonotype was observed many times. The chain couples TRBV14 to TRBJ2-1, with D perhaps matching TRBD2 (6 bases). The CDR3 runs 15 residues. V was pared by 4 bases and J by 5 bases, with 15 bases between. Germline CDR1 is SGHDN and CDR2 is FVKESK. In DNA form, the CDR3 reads TGTGCCAGCAGCCCCACTGGGACTTCCCACAATGAGCAGTTCTTC. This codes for CASSPTGTSHNEQFF.

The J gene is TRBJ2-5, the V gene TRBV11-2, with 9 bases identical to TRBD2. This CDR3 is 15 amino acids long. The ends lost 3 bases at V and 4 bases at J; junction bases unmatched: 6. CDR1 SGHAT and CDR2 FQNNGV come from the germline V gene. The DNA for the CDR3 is TGTGCCAGCAGCTTGAATAGCGGGGGAGGAGAGACCCAGTACTTC. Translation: CASSLNSGGGETQYF. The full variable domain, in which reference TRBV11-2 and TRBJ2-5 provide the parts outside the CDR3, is EAGVAQSPRYKIIEKRQSVAFWCNPISGHATLYWYQQILGQGPKLLIQFQNNGVVDDSQLPKDRFSAERLKGVDSTLKIQPAKLEDSAVYLCASSLNSGGGETQYFGPGTRLLVL.

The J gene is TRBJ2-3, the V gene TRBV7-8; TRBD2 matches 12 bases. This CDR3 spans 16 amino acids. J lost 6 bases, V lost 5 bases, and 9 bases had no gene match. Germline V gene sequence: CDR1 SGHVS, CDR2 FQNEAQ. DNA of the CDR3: TGTGCCAGCAGCCCTCGACTAGCGGGGGCGGGGGATACGCAGTATTTT. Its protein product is CASSPRLAGAGDTQYF.

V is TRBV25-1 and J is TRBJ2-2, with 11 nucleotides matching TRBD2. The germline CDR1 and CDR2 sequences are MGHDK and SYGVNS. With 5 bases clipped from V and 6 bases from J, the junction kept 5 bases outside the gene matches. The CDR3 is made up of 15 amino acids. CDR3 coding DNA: TGTGCCAGCAGTTTTAGCGGGGGGGCGCCCGGGGAGCTGTTTTTT. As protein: CASSFSGGAPGELFF. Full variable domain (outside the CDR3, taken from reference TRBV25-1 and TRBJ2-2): EADIYQTPRYLVIGTGKKITLECSQTMGHDKMYWYQQDPGMELHLIHYSYGVNSTEKGDLSSESTVSRIRTEHFPLTLESARPSHTSQYLCASSFSGGAPGELFFGEGSRLTVL.

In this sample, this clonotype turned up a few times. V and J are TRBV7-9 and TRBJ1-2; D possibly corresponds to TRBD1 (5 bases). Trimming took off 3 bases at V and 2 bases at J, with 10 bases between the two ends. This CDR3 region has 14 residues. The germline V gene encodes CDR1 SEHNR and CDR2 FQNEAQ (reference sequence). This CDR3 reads CASSLGVQNYGYTF. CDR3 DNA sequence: TGTGCCAGCAGCTTGGGGGTACAGAACTATGGCTACACCTTC. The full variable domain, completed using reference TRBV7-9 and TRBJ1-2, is DTGVSQNPRHKITKRGQNVTFRCDPISEHNRLYWYRQTLGQGPEFLTYFQNEAQLEKSRLLSDRFSAERPKGSFSTLEIQRTEQGDSAMYLCASSLGVQNYGYTFGSGTRLTVV.

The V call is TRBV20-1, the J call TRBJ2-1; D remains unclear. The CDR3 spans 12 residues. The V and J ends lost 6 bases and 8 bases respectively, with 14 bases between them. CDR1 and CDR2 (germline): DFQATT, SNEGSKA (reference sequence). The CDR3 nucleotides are TGCAGTGCCGTGTCTCCCTTCGATGAGCAGTTCTTC. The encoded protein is CSAVSPFDEQFF.

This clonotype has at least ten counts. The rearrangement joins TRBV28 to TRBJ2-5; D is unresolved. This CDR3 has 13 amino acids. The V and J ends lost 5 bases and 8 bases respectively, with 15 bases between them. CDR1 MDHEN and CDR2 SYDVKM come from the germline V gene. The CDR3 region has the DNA TGTGCCAGCAGTGAAACGACGCGGCAAACCCAGTACTTC. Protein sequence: CASSETTRQTQYF. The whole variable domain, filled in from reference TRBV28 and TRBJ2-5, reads DVKVTQSSRYLVKRTGEKVFLECVQDMDHENMFWYRQDPGLGLRLIYFSYDVKMKEKGDIPEGYSVSREKKERFSLILESASTNQTSMYLCASSETTRQTQYFGPGTRLLVL.

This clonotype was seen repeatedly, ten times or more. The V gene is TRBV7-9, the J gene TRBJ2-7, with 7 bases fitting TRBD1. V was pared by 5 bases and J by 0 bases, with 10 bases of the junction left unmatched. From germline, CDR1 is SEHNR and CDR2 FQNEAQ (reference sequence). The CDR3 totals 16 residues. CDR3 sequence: CASSATGDRGSYEQYF. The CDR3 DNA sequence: TGTGCCAGCAGCGCGACCGGGGACAGAGGCTCCTACGAGCAGTACTTC.

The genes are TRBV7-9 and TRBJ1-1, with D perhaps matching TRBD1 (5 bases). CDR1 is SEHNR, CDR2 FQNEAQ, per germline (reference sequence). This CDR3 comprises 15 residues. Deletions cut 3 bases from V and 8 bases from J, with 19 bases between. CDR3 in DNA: TGTGCCAGCAGCTTTAATATCGGGACGGACTTAGAAGCTTTCTTT. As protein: CASSFNIGTDLEAFF.

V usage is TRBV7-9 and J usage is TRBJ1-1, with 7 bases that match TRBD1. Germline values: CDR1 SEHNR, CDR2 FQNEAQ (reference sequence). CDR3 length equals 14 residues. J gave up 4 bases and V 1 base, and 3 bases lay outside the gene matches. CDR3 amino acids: CASSLGGGFTEAFF. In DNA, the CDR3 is TGTGCCAGCAGCTTAGGAGGGGGCTTCACTGAAGCTTTCTTT.

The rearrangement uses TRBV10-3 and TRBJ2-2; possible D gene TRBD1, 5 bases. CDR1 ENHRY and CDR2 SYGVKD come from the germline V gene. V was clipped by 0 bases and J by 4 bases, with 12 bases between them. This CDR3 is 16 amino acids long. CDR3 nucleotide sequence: TGTGCCATCAGTGAGTCGTGGCAGGGCGGCACCGGGGAGCTGTTTTTT. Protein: CAISESWQGGTGELFF.

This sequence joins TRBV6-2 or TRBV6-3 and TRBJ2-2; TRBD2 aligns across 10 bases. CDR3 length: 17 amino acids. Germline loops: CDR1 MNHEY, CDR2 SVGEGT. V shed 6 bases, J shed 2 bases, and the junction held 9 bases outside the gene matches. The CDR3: CASSPISGGGNTGELFF. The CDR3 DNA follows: TGTGCCAGCAGCCCAATCAGCGGGGGGGGTAACACCGGGGAGCTGTTTTTT.

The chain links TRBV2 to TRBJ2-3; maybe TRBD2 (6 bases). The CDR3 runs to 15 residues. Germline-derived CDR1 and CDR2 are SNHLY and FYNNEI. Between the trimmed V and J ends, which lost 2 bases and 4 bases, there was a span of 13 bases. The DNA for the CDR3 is TGTGCCAGCAGTGAACGGGGGTCCACACCAGATACGCAGTATTTT. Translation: CASSERGSTPDTQYF.

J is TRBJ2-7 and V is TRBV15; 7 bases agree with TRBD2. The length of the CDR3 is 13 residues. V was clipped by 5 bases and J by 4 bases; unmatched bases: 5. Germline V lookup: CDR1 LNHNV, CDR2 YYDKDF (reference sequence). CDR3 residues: CATSLHGRYEQYV. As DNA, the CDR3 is TGTGCCACCAGCCTTCACGGGAGGTACGAGCAGTACGTC.

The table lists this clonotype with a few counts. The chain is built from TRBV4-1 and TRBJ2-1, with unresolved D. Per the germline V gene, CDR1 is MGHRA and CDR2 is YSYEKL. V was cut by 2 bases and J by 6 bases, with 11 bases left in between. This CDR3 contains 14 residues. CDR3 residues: CASSQPSASNEQFF. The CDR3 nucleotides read TGCGCCAGCAGCCAACCGTCAGCTAGCAATGAGCAGTTCTTC.

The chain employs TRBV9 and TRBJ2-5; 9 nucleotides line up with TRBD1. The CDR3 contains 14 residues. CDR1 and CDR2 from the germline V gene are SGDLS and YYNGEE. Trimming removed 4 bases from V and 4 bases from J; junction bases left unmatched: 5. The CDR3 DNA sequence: TGTGCCAGCAGCCCTGGGACAGGGAGAGAGACCCAGTACTTC. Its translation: CASSPGTGRETQYF. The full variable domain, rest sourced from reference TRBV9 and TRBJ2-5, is DSGVTQTPKHLITATGQRVTLRCSPRSGDLSVYWYQQSLDQGLQFLIQYYNGEERAKGNILERFSAQQFPDLHSELNLSSLELGDSALYFCASSPGTGRETQYFGPGTRLLVL.